This T cell receptor (beta chain) stems from a study of response to subunit inactivated influenza vaccine. Overall study results and limits: Each seasonal influenza vaccination recruits few new T cells, the authors suggested.

With regard to this clonotype: Its antigen is undetermined.

This CDR3 is built from 15 residues. MiXCR, applied by TCRdb to the RT-PCR reads, yields one record per CDR3 protein. Of about half a million distinct CDR3 sequences listed, 9.5% to 12% are singletons. The source of this sequence is a man aged 50 to 60 who received an inactivated influenza vaccine. The material sequenced was PBMCs from blood, taken around seven weeks after vaccination. The chain is built from TRBV12-1 and TRBJ2-4; TRBD2, the table's D call, was not compared with the DNA. TRBV12-1 counts as a pseudogene. CDR3 sequence reads: CASPRLALAKNIQYF. In DNA form, the CDR3 reads TGTGCCAGCCCCCGACTAGCGCTAGCCAAAAACATTCAGTACTTC.